This TCR beta chain was sequenced for a study of blood T cell repertoires in COVID-19. Assay used: immunoSEQ multiplex PCR; TCRdb lists only in-frame clones, some missing. The table lists around 260,000 clones, around 81% of them singletons. The CDR3 loop spans 11 amino acids. Trimming shortened V by 7 bases and J by 0 bases, and 4 bases separated the two germline ends. In germline, CDR1 is MGHDK, CDR2 SYGVNS. This TCR was recovered from a person aged 70 to 85 with COVID-19, enrolled during active disease. The sequencing sample was made of peripheral blood. The rearrangement links TRBV25-1 to TRBJ2-7, with unresolved D. The DNA of the CDR3 is TGTGCCAGCACTTCCTCCTACGAGCAGTACTTC. This translates into CASTSSYEQYF.